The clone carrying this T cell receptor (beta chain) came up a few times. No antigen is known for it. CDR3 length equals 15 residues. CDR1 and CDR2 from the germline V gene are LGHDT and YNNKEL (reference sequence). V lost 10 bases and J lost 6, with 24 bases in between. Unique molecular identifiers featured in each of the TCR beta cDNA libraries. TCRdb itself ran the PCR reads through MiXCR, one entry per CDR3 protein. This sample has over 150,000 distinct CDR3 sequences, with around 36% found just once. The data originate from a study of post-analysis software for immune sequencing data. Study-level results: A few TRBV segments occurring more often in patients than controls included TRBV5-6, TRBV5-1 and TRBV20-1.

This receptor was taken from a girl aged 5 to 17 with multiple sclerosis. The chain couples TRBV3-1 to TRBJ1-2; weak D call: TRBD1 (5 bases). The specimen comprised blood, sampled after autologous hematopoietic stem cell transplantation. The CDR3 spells CATARGPGGLDGYTF. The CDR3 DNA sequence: TGTGCCACAGCGAGGGGCCCCGGCGGATTGGATGGCTACACCTTC. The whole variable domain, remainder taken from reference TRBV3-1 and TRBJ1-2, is DTAVSQTPKYLVTQMGNDKSIKCEQNLGHDTMYWYKQDSKKFLKIMFSYNNKELIINETVPNRFSPKSPDKAHLNLHINSLELGDSAVYFCATARGPGGLDGYTFGSGTRLTVV.